A single sample is the source of the 31 T cell receptor beta chains below, sequenced in a study of blood T cell repertoires in COVID-19. Clones were sequenced by immunoSEQ multiplex PCR, and TCRdb holds only the in-frame ones, with some missing. The sample shows roughly 250,000 clones, approximately 90% of them seen only once. Sequenced material: peripheral blood. The receptors were sampled from a middle-aged woman who had recovered from COVID-19.

This clone has just a few counts. This chain links TRBV5-1 with TRBJ1-2; 10 bases match TRBD1. The J segment lost 4 bases and the V segment lost 4 bases, leaving 1 base of the junction unmatched. The CDR3 sequence is 13 residues long. The germline gives CDR1 SGHRS, CDR2 YFSETQ. The CDR3, as DNA: TGCGCCAGCAGCCGGACAGGGGGCTATGGCTACACCTTC. Protein: CASSRTGGYGYTF.

The chain couples TRBV9 to TRBJ2-2; D not resolved. Trimming cost V 1 base and J 1 base, with 5 bases left between them. CDR3 size: 14 residues. Germline V CDR1 and CDR2: SGDLS, YYNGEE. Written as DNA, the CDR3 is TGTGCCAGCAGCGTATCCGGGAACACCGGGGAGCTGTTTTTT. As protein: CASSVSGNTGELFF. Variable domain in full (rest from reference TRBV9 and TRBJ2-2): DSGVTQTPKHLITATGQRVTLRCSPRSGDLSVYWYQQSLDQGLQFLIQYYNGEERAKGNILERFSAQQFPDLHSELNLSSLELGDSALYFCASSVSGNTGELFFGEGSRLTVL.

The chain carries TRBV13 and TRBJ1-3; D gene ambiguous. This CDR3 contains 18 residues. V lost 4 bases, J lost 4 bases, and 23 bases lay in between. Germline V gene data show CDR1 as PRHDT and CDR2 as FYEKMQ (reference sequence). The CDR3 region is CASSSSRGMTYVGNTIYF. The CDR3 nucleotides read TGTGCCAGCAGCTCCAGCCGGGGTATGACTTACGTAGGAAACACCATATATTTT.

This clone has a handful of counts. The chain employs TRBV6-6 and TRBJ2-7, with D possibly TRBD2 on 6 matching bases. The CDR3 covers 14 residues. Germline V gene data show CDR1 as MNHNY and CDR2 as SVGAGI (reference sequence). V lost 6 bases and J 3 bases, leaving 15 bases between the germline ends. In DNA form, the CDR3 reads TGTGCCAGCAGAACGTCGGGAGTAAACTACGAGCAGTACTTC. Encoded protein: CASRTSGVNYEQYF.

The rearrangement joins TRBV6-2 or TRBV6-3 to TRBJ2-3; weak D call: TRBD2 (7 bases). The CDR3 is 20 amino acids. V was shortened by 2 bases and J by 4 bases, with 28 bases between the two germline ends. Per germline, CDR1 MNHEY and CDR2 SVGEGT. CDR3 DNA: TGTGCCAGCAGTTACGATCGCACAGGGAAGAACGGGGGGAGCCCAGATACGCAGTATTTT. This encodes CASSYDRTGKNGGSPDTQYF.

The chain is built from TRBV28 and TRBJ1-2; 7 nucleotides line up with TRBD1. This CDR3 is 13 amino acids long. The germline V gene encodes CDR1 MDHEN and CDR2 SYDVKM. With V trimmed by 4 bases and J by 4 bases, 3 bases remained unmatched. The CDR3 region has the DNA TGTGCCAGCAGTTCGTCAGGGGGCTATGGCTACACCTTC. Its translation: CASSSSGGYGYTF.

The chain links TRBV5-1 to TRBJ1-6; TRBD1 aligns across 9 bases. Germline-derived CDR1 and CDR2 are SGHRS and YFSETQ. V was clipped by 3 bases and J by 4 bases; unmatched bases: 5. The CDR3 extends over 16 amino acids. This CDR3 is CASSSKDRGYNSPLHF. As DNA, the CDR3 is TGCGCCAGCAGCTCCAAGGACAGGGGATATAATTCACCCCTCCACTTT.

The DNA of the CDR3 is TGTGCCAGCAGTGAATGGGGACAGGGAAATCAGCCCCAGCATTTT. Protein sequence: CASSEWGQGNQPQHF. The chain links TRBV6-1 to TRBJ1-5, with 9 bases that match TRBD1. This CDR3 comprises 15 residues. The trim removed 2 bases at V and 4 bases at J, leaving 3 bases unmatched. Germline loops: CDR1 MNHNS, CDR2 SASEGT.

The CDR3, as DNA: TGTGCCAGCAGTACACAGGGGTATCAGCCCCAGCATTTT. Translation: CASSTQGYQPQHF. The chain links TRBV6-6 to TRBJ1-5, with 7 bases aligning to TRBD1. Per germline, CDR1 MNHNY and CDR2 SVGAGI (reference sequence). The CDR3 covers 13 residues. V was pared by 5 bases and J by 5 bases, with 3 bases of the junction left unmatched.

This clone was picked up a small number of times. CDR3 coding DNA: TGTGCCAGCAGTTACTCGTGGAGTACTAACTCCTACGAGCAGTACTTC. Translation gives CASSYSWSTNSYEQYF. The chain couples TRBV6-5 to TRBJ2-7; no definite D call. Trimming removed 0 bases from V and 0 bases from J, with 12 bases in between. Germline V CDR1 and CDR2: MNHEY, SVGAGI. There are 16 residues in the CDR3.

CDR3 region: CASSLVLASPTDTQYF. For the CDR3, the DNA is TGTGCCAGCAGCTTAGTGCTAGCTTCTCCCACAGATACGCAGTATTTT. The gene calls are TRBV7-9 and TRBJ2-3; the D gene is possibly TRBD2 (5 bases). With 1 base removed from V and 2 bases from J, the gap between germline ends came to 13 bases. This CDR3 contains 16 residues. Germline V gives CDR1 SEHNR, CDR2 FQNEAQ (reference sequence).

The chain recombines TRBV5-1 with TRBJ2-1; D is possibly TRBD2 (6 bases). This CDR3 contains 15 residues. Between the trimmed V and J ends, which lost 4 bases and 10 bases, there was a span of 21 bases. Germline V gene lookup returns CDR1 SGHRS and CDR2 YFSETQ. The CDR3 coding sequence is TGCGCCAGCAGCGCGGGGAAAGGCTCCTTATCAGAGCAGTTCTTC. Translating gives CASSAGKGSLSEQFF.

This chain connects TRBV6-5 to TRBJ1-5, with D tentatively TRBD1 (6 bases). There are 13 residues in the CDR3. Germline CDR1 reads MNHEY; CDR2 reads SVGAGI. Trimming took off 7 bases at V and 7 bases at J, with 14 bases between the two ends. DNA for the CDR3: TGTGCCAGCAATTCCCTGACAGGACAGCCCCAGCATTTT. Protein: CASNSLTGQPQHF.

The V and J genes are TRBV6-6 and TRBJ2-7, with TRBD1 identical over 7 bases. This CDR3 is 14 amino acids long. Trimming at V came to 5 bases and at J to 12 bases, leaving 16 bases not matched to a gene. CDR1 MNHNY and CDR2 SVGAGI come from the germline V gene (reference sequence). The CDR3 DNA sequence: TGTGCCAGCAGTCCACCGGGACAGCGACAAGGGGCGTACTTC. This encodes CASSPPGQRQGAYF.

This chain connects TRBV4-2 to TRBJ2-6; 7 bases match TRBD2. The CDR3 sequence is 17 residues long. Losses at the gene ends were 4 bases for V and 2 bases for J; bases not matched to a gene: 8. CDR1 is LGHNA, CDR2 YNFKEQ, per germline. The CDR3 DNA sequence: TGTGCCAGCAGCCCCTTAGGGCTAGCGGCTGGGGCCAACGTCCTGACTTTC. As protein: CASSPLGLAAGANVLTF.

This chain connects TRBV5-1 to TRBJ1-5; no clear D gene. The germline gives CDR1 SGHRS, CDR2 YFSETQ. Trimming removed 0 bases from V and 5 bases from J, with 12 bases in between. CDR3 length: 15 residues. The CDR3 sequence is CASSLAGVSHQPQHF. For the CDR3, the DNA is TGCGCCAGCAGCTTGGCTGGTGTAAGCCATCAGCCCCAGCATTTT.

The J gene is TRBJ1-3, the V gene TRBV25-1, with D unclear. This CDR3 spans 16 amino acids. Germline V gene data show CDR1 as MGHDK and CDR2 as SYGVNS. Between the trimmed V and J ends, which lost 4 bases and 0 bases, there was a span of 13 bases. The CDR3 DNA is TGTGCCAGCAGTGCGGGAACAGCTCGCTCTGGAAACACCATATATTTT. Translated, it gives CASSAGTARSGNTIYF.

V is TRBV5-6 and J is TRBJ2-3; 7 positions match TRBD1. Trimming cost V 4 bases and J 4 bases; bases outside gene matches: 9. The length of the CDR3 is 15 residues. Germline CDR1 SGHDT, CDR2 YYEEEE. The CDR3 protein is CASSLTGETADTQYF. DNA for the CDR3: TGTGCCAGCAGCCTTACAGGGGAGACTGCAGATACGCAGTATTTT.

V gene TRBV4-2 combines with J gene TRBJ2-1; 7 nucleotides agree with TRBD2. Germline CDR1 reads LGHNA; CDR2 reads YNFKEQ. The CDR3 extends over 16 amino acids. V trimming: 7 bases; J trimming: 5 bases; junction bases outside the gene matches: 14. The chain's CDR3 is CASIGAGATGNNEQFF. The CDR3 DNA sequence: TGTGCCAGCATAGGGGCGGGAGCAACCGGGAACAATGAGCAGTTCTTC.

The gene calls are TRBV11-1 and TRBJ2-7; 7 bases are shared with TRBD2. The V gene end was trimmed by 0 bases and the J gene end by 2 bases; junction bases not matched to a gene: 7. CDR1 and CDR2 (germline): SGHAT, FQDESV (reference sequence). The CDR3 loop spans 16 amino acids. For the CDR3, the DNA is TGTGCCAGCAGCTTAGCTTCAGCGGGATCCGCCTACGAGCAGTACTTC. Amino acids: CASSLASAGSAYEQYF.

The V and J genes are TRBV3-1 (or the pseudogene TRBV3-2) and TRBJ2-5, with a weak D call TRBD1 (5 bases). This CDR3 contains 14 residues. Germline V lookup: CDR1 LGHDT, CDR2 YNNKEL (reference sequence). Trimming removed 1 base from V and 2 bases from J, with 8 bases in between. For the CDR3, the DNA is TGTGCCAGCAGCCAAGCTCAGGGTCAAGAGACCCAGTACTTC. This translates into CASSQAQGQETQYF.

The J gene is TRBJ1-2, the V gene TRBV4-2; D uncertain. The CDR3 is 14 amino acids. V was shortened by 4 bases and J by 8 bases, with 17 bases between the two germline ends. Germline values: CDR1 LGHNA, CDR2 YNFKEQ. The CDR3 nucleotides read TGTGCCAGCAGCCCACGGGGAGGGCGATACGGCTACACCTTC. Its protein product is CASSPRGGRYGYTF.

The gene calls are TRBV7-6 and TRBJ2-5; 10 bases line up with TRBD2. CDR3 length: 16 amino acids. Germline V gene lookup returns CDR1 SGHVS and CDR2 FNYEAQ. The junction had 11 bases not matched to a gene; V was cut back by 5 bases and J by 5 bases. For the CDR3, the DNA is TGTGCCAGCAGCCAAAGCTTAGCGGGAGGTCAGGAGACCCAGTACTTC. It yields the protein CASSQSLAGGQETQYF.

The gene calls are TRBV7-2 and TRBJ1-1; 8 bases map to TRBD1. Germline CDR1 is SGHTA and CDR2 is FQGNSA. Losses at the gene ends were 4 bases for V and 1 base for J; bases not matched to a gene: 8. The CDR3 sequence is 16 residues long. The CDR3 loop is CASSSGGGQGNTEAFF. Written as DNA, the CDR3 is TGTGCCAGCAGCTCTGGGGGCGGACAGGGGAACACTGAAGCTTTCTTT.

The chain combines TRBV4-2 with TRBJ1-1, with 7 bases identical to TRBD1. With 6 bases clipped from V and 4 bases from J, the junction kept 14 bases outside the gene matches. The CDR3 consists of 16 residues. Germline CDR1 is LGHNA and CDR2 is YNFKEQ. The CDR3 sequence is CASRITLGTAGTEAFF. The CDR3 nucleotides read TGTGCCAGCAGGATCACACTTGGGACAGCCGGCACTGAAGCTTTCTTT.

V usage is TRBV7-8 and J usage is TRBJ2-7; TRBD2 agrees at 13 bases. V gave up 1 base and J gave up 3 bases; unmatched junction bases: 3. Germline CDR1 is SGHVS and CDR2 is FQNEAQ. This CDR3 is 16 amino acids long. The CDR3 loop is CASSLGTSGSLYEQYF. CDR3 bases: TGTGCCAGCAGCTTAGGGACTAGCGGGAGCCTCTACGAGCAGTACTTC.

V usage is TRBV19 and J usage is TRBJ1-4, with a possible D match to TRBD1 (6 bases). Between the trimmed V and J ends, which lost 5 bases and 7 bases, there was a span of 11 bases. The CDR3 runs 13 residues. CDR1 and CDR2 (germline): LNHDA, SQIVND (reference sequence). In nucleotides, the CDR3 is TGTGCCAGTAGTTGGGGGGGCTCTGAAAAACTGTTTTTT. As protein: CASSWGGSEKLFF.

The rearrangement uses TRBV2 and TRBJ2-7; D uncertain. Trimming pared 0 bases from V and 2 bases from J, leaving 14 bases between. This CDR3 is built from 16 residues. The germline gives CDR1 SNHLY, CDR2 FYNNEI. CDR3 loop: CASSEAVAELTYEQYF. The CDR3 region has the DNA TGTGCCAGCAGTGAAGCAGTGGCGGAACTAACCTACGAGCAGTACTTC.

V gene TRBV28 combines with J gene TRBJ2-2; 7 bases match TRBD2. The CDR3 runs to 16 residues. With 3 bases clipped from V and 1 base from J, the junction kept 5 bases outside the gene matches. In germline, CDR1 is MDHEN, CDR2 SYDVKM. The CDR3 loop is CASSFPPGGNTGELFF. CDR3 in DNA: TGTGCCAGCAGTTTCCCTCCGGGAGGGAACACCGGGGAGCTGTTTTTT.

This clone was counted between two and nine times. This chain links TRBV28 with TRBJ2-2; 10 bases map to TRBD1. The length of the CDR3 is 15 residues. The germline gives CDR1 MDHEN, CDR2 SYDVKM. The V gene end was trimmed by 3 bases and the J gene end by 8 bases; junction bases not matched to a gene: 6. The CDR3 sequence is CASSLSGTGAGELFF. As DNA, the CDR3 is TGTGCCAGCAGTTTGTCCGGGACAGGGGCAGGGGAGCTGTTTTTT.

The chain links TRBV19 to TRBJ2-7, with 7 bases fitting TRBD1. The CDR3 has 12 residues. Germline V gene lookup returns CDR1 LNHDA and CDR2 SQIVND (reference sequence). Losses at the gene ends were 6 bases for V and 6 bases for J; bases not matched to a gene: 5. The CDR3 coding sequence is TGTGCCAGTAGCAGGACAGGTCGCGAGCAGTACTTC. It is translated as CASSRTGREQYF.